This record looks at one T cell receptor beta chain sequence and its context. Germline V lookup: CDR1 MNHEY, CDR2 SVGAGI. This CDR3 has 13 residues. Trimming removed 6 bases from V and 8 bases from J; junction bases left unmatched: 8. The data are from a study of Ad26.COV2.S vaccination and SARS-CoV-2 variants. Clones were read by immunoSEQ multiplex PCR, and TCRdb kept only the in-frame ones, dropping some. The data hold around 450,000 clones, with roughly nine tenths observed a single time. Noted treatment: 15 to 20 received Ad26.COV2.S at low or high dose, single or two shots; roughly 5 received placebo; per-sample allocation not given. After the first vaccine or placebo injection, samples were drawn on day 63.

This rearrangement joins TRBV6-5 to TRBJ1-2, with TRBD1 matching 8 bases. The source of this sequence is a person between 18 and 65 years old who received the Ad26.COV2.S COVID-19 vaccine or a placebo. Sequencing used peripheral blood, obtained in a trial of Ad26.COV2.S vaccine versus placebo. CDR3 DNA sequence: TGTGCCAGCAGCCGAGGACAGGGTCGAGGCTACACCTTC. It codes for CASSRGQGRGYTF.